This TCR beta chain was recorded in a study of shared clonotypes between healthy human individuals. Study results and limitations: Blood alone was sampled, and tissue repertoires likely differ.

Profiling relied on immunoSEQ multiplex PCR, and the TCRdb table lists in-frame clones only, not all of them. Of hundreds of thousands of clones listed, about 96% are singletons. Naive CD8 isolation took CD45RO-negative cells positively selected for CCR7 and excluded terminally differentiated effector memory CD45RA+ cells. Notes on this clone: Its antigen is not identified. Other DNA variants within this sample encode the same CDR3.

The clonotype comes from a woman aged 25 to 45 in good health. Sequencing used naive CD8+ T cells sorted from blood.

CDR3 residues: CAISGTENTEAFF. DNA for the CDR3: TGTGCCATCAGTGGGACAGAAAACACTGAAGCTTTCTTT. The chain uses TRBV10-3 and TRBJ1-1; D may be TRBD1 (6 bases). Germline CDR1 and CDR2: ENHRY and SYGVKD. Trimming cost V 4 bases and J 2 bases, with 8 bases left between them. CDR3 length: 13 amino acids.